This T cell receptor beta chain was recovered during a study of blood T cell repertoires in COVID-19. Study-level information: Donors in the United States, Italy and Spain gave samples during acute or convalescent COVID-19.

CDR1 is KGHSH and CDR2 is LQKENI in the germline V gene. The ends were cut back, 2 bases at V and 5 bases at J, with 16 bases in the middle. This CDR3 has 16 residues. During active infection, Seattle patients enrolled and were then monitored through disease. In the authors' methods: Reference gene primer amplification gave nucleated cell count estimates. Measured with immunoSEQ multiplex PCR; TCRdb has only the in-frame clones, and not every one. Clone size and V and J calls were adopted from that table, with D and trimming inferred from the DNA. The sample yields roughly 190,000 clones, roughly 94% seen once.

The sequenced material came from peripheral blood. The sequence derives from a man aged 30 to 39 with COVID-19, enrolled during active disease. The V gene is TRBV18, the J gene TRBJ1-5, with a possible D match to TRBD1 (6 bases). In DNA form, the CDR3 reads TGTGCCAGCTCACCATTTCGTGAGGGGGGGGATCAGCCCCAGCATTTT. This translates into CASSPFREGGDQPQHF.